This TCR beta chain was profiled in a study of cytomegalovirus exposure and HLA in healthy donors. General observations from the study: Presence/absence analysis assumed near-uniform sequencing depth across donors.

Concerning this clone itself: Its antigen is currently unknown.

Germline assignment: CDR1 SGDLS and CDR2 YYNGEE. This CDR3 has 17 residues. J gave up 5 bases and V 0 bases, and 11 bases lay outside the gene matches. Those who donated were healthy bone marrow donors. PCR amplification relied on 60 Vbeta primers (plus 13 Jbeta primers). Assay: immunoSEQ multiplex PCR; the TCRdb copy retains only in-frame clones and omits some. The repertoire includes about 200,000 clones, more than 75% of them detected once, and roughly 2.5% sits in the top ten. The sequence came from a woman in her 40s in good health and CMV-seronegative. The source material was PBMCs. The chain combines TRBV9 with TRBJ1-2, with TRBD1 identical over 9 bases. The CDR3 region has the DNA TGTGCCAGCAGCGTAGGTTTGGGACAGGGCGCAGGTTATGGCTACACCTTC. It translates to CASSVGLGQGAGYGYTF.